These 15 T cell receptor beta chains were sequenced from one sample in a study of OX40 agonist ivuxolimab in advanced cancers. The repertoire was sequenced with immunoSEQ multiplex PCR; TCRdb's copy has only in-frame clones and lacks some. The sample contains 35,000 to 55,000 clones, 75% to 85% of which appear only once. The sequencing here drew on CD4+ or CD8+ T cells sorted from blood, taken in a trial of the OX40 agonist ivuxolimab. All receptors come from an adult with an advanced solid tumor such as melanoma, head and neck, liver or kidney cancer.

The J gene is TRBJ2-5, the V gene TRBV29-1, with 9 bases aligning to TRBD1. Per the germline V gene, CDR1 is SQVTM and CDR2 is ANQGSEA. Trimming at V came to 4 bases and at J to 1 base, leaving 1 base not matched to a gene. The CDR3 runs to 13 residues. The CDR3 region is CSVGDRAQETQYF. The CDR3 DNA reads TGCAGCGTTGGGGACAGGGCCCAAGAGACCCAGTACTTC.

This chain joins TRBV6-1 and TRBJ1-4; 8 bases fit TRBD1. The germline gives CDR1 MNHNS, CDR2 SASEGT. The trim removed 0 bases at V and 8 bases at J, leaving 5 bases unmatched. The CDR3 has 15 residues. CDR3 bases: TGTGCCAGCAGTGAAGCGACAGGGGTTGACGAAAAACTGTTTTTT. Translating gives CASSEATGVDEKLFF.

CDR3 sequence (DNA): TGTGCCAGCAGTCCCCGGACTAGCGGGAGTGTTACGCAGTATTTT. This gives the protein CASSPRTSGSVTQYF. The V call is TRBV6-6, the J call TRBJ2-3; 13 bases match TRBD2. The V segment lost 5 bases and the J segment 8 bases; nucleotides outside the gene matches: 7. The CDR3 is 15 amino acids. Germline lookup yields CDR1 MNHNY and CDR2 SVGAGI (reference sequence).

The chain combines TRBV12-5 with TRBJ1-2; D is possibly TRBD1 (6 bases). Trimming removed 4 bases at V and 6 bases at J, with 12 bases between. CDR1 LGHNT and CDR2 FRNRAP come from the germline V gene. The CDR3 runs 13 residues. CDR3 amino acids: CASGSGQPNGYTF. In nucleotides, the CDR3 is TGTGCTAGTGGTTCGGGACAACCAAATGGCTACACCTTC.

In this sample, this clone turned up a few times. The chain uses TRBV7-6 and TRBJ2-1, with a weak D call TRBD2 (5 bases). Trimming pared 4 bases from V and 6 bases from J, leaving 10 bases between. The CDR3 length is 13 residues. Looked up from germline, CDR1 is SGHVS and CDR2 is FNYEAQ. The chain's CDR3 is CASSWEQANEQFF. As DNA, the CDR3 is TGTGCCAGCAGCTGGGAGCAGGCCAATGAGCAGTTCTTC.

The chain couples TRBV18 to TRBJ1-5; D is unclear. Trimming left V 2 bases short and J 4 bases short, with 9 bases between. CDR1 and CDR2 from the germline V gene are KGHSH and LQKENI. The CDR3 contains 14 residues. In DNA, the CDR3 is TGTGCCAGCTCACCATGGCAGTCAAATCAGCCCCAGCATTTT. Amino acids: CASSPWQSNQPQHF.

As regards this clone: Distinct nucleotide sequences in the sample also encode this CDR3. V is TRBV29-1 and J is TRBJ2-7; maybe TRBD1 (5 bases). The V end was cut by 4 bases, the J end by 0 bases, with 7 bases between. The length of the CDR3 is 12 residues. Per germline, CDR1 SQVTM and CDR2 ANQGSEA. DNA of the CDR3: TGCAGCGTTGCCAGGGACTCCTACGAGCAGTACTTC. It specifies CSVARDSYEQYF.

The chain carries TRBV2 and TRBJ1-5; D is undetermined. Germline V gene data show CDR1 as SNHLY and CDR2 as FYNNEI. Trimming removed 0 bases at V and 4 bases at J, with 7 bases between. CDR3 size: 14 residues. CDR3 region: CASSEAAQNQPQHF. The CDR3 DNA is TGTGCCAGCAGTGAAGCAGCACAGAATCAGCCCCAGCATTTT.

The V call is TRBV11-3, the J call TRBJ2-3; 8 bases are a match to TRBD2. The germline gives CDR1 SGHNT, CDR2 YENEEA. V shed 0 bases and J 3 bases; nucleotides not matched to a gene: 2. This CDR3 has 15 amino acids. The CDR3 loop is CASSLDASGTDTQYF. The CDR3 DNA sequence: TGTGCCAGCAGCTTAGACGCTAGCGGGACAGATACGCAGTATTTT.

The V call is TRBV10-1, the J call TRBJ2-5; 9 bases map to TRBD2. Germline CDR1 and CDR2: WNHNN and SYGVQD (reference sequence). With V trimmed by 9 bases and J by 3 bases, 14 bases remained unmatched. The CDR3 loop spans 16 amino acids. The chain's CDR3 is CASRIAGDRSEETQYF. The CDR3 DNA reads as TGCGCCAGTCGAATAGCGGGAGATAGGTCGGAAGAGACCCAGTACTTC.

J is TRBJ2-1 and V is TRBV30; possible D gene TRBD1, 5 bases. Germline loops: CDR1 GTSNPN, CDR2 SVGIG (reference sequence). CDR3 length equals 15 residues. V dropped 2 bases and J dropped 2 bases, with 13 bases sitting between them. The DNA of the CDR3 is TGTGCCTGGAGTATCCCTAGGGGTACCTACAATGAGCAGTTCTTC. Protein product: CAWSIPRGTYNEQFF.

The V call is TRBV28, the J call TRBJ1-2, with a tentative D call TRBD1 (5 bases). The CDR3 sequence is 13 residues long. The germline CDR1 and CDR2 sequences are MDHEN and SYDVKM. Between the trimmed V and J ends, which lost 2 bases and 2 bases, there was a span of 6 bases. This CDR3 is CASSLKGNYGYTF. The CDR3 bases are TGTGCCAGCAGTTTAAAGGGGAACTATGGCTACACCTTC.

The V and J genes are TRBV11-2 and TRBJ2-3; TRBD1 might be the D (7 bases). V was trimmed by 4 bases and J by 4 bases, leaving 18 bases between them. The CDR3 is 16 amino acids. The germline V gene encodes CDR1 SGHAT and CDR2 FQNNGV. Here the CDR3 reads CASSSSQQGRPDTQYF. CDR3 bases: TGTGCCAGCAGCTCCTCCCAACAGGGGAGGCCAGATACGCAGTATTTT.

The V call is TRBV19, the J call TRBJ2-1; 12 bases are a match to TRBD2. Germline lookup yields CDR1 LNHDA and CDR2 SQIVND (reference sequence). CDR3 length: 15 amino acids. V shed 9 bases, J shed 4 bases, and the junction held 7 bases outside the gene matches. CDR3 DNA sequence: TGTGCCAGCAAAGTCGGGACTAGCGGGTACAATGAGCAGTTCTTC. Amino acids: CASKVGTSGYNEQFF.

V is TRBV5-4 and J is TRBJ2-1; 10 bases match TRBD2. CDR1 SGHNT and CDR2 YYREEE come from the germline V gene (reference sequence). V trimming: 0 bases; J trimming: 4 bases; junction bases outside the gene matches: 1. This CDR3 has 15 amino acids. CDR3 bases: TGTGCCAGCAGCTTGGGTAGCGGGGGGTACAATGAGCAGTTCTTC. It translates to CASSLGSGGYNEQFF.